A single T cell receptor (beta chain) is shown here with its context. Its antigen is still unknown. No base quality information exists; no much larger clone differs at one position. Receptors were amplified or captured by PCR. The sample was run on an Illumina HiSeq 2500. Molecular barcoding was employed in the preparation of TCR libraries, with unique molecular identifiers being used to normalize TCRbeta repertoire quantification. Using fastp trimming at Q25 and MiXCR clonotype assembly, TCRdb reanalyzed the public sequencing data and kept in-frame beta chains. Identical CDR3 protein sequences are pooled into one entry, listed with their most common genes and DNA. This sample is represented by 700,000 to 950,000 distinct CDR3 sequences; approximately 15% of them were singletons. Around 4.5% of the sample goes to the ten largest clones. This specimen's treatment or condition label, per the study, means: allogeneic hematopoietic cell transplantation with graft depleted of TCRalphabeta T cells and CD19 B cells. Transplant recipients were children who received TCRalphabeta/CD19-depleted allogeneic hematopoietic cell grafts.

This specimen belongs to a study of T-cell reconstitution after alpha-beta-depleted transplantation in children (dated by TCRdb to the mid-2010s). Some background on the complete study: T-cell immune reconstitution after TCRalphabeta/CD19-depleted allogeneic hematopoietic cell transplantation in children was quantitatively tracked in the study by means of TCR repertoire profiling.

Study-level results and caveats: The high TCRbeta diversity at day 60 in some patients was ascribed to recipient T cells and intrathymic progenitors that had survived conditioning. About two months after transplant, the apparently early recovery of alphabetaT-cell counts reportedly depended on just several hundred clones that had expanded rapidly and came from non-depleted graft cells. The frequencies of hyperexpanded clones fell over the following months, and after one year, T-cell counts and TCRbeta diversity were mostly attributed to newly produced T cells.

The CDR3 numbers 14 residues from cysteine through phenylalanine. This entry keeps only the CDR3 DNA: 42 bases, framed from base 1. V loses 5 bases of germline sequence and J loses 4 bases, and the interval between the two ends is 15 bases. For CDR1 and CDR2, the germline V gene lists SGHAT and FQNNGV. The source is a male patient younger than 18 who had a stem cell transplant for acute lymphoblastic leukemia, so the T cells may come from the graft donor. The chain is assembled from TRBV11-2 and TRBJ2-7; the best D guess is TRBD2, with 5 bases matching. The sequencing used PBMCs, mostly from graft donor cells, collected 360 days after TCRalphabeta/CD19-depleted stem cell transplant. The CDR3 is CASSPSPRRYEQYF. At the DNA level, the sequence is TGTGCCAGCAGCCCGAGCCCCCGGAGGTACGAGCAGTACTTC.